This is a list of T cell receptor beta chains from one sample in a study of T cells in Graves' hyperthyroidism and ophthalmopathy. TCRdb re-called the multiplex PCR reads through MiXCR, storing one row per CDR3 protein. The sample contains about 520,000 distinct CDR3 sequences, roughly 25% of which appear only once. The sample taken for sequencing was blood. The receptors come from a woman aged 25-40 years with Graves' ophthalmopathy. The CDR3 runs from the conserved cysteine through the conserved F or W. The order of the fields is CDR3 protein, CDR3 DNA, D gene, J gene, V gene, clone size. D genes are given only for firm matches. Rows may omit the clone size; those that give it use once, few, many or a size class.

CDR3 protein: CASRGFSGANVLTF
CDR3 DNA: TGTGCCAGCAGGGGGTTCTCTGGGGCCAACGTCCTGACTTTC
D gene: .
J gene: TRBJ2-6
V gene: TRBV6-5
clone size: many

CDR3 protein: CAHGRGLNTGELFF
CDR3 DNA: TGTGCCCACGGCAGGGGTCTCAACACCGGGGAGCTGTTTTTT
D gene: .
J gene: TRBJ2-2
V gene: TRBV30
clone size: .

CDR3 protein: CASSALSGFWGTYEQYF
CDR3 DNA: TGTGCCAGCAGCGCACTCTCAGGCTTCTGGGGGACCTACGAGCAGTACTTC
D gene: .
J gene: TRBJ2-7
V gene: TRBV11-2
clone size: many

CDR3 protein: CASSARPWDEQYF
CDR3 DNA: TGTGCCAGCAGTGCCAGACCCTGGGACGAGCAGTACTTC
D gene: .
J gene: TRBJ2-7
V gene: TRBV6-1
clone size: many

CDR3 protein: CASSLGVAYEQYF
CDR3 DNA: TGTGCCAGCAGCCTAGGAGTTGCCTACGAGCAGTACTTC
D gene: .
J gene: TRBJ2-7
V gene: TRBV7-2
clone size: many

CDR3 protein: CASSKGAGQGYEQYF
CDR3 DNA: TGTGCCAGCAGTAAGGGGGCAGGGCAGGGGTACGAGCAGTACTTC
D gene: TRBD1
J gene: TRBJ2-7
V gene: TRBV7-2
clone size: many

CDR3 protein: CASRGDNQETQYF
CDR3 DNA: TGCGCCAGCAGGGGGGACAACCAAGAGACCCAGTACTTC
D gene: .
J gene: TRBJ2-5
V gene: TRBV10-2
clone size: .

CDR3 protein: CAISEFQGWGDTEAFF
CDR3 DNA: TGTGCCATCAGTGAGTTTCAGGGTTGGGGTGACACTGAAGCTTTCTTT
D gene: .
J gene: TRBJ1-1
V gene: TRBV10-3
clone size: many

CDR3 protein: CASSPGRRQVYTGELFF
CDR3 DNA: TGTGCCAGCAGTCCGGGACGGCGGCAGGTTTACACCGGGGAGCTGTTTTTT
D gene: .
J gene: TRBJ2-2
V gene: TRBV12-3/TRBV12-4
clone size: many

CDR3 protein: CASSETGGFEQYF
CDR3 DNA: TGTGCCAGCAGCGAGACAGGGGGATTCGAGCAGTACTTC
D gene: TRBD1
J gene: TRBJ2-7
V gene: TRBV9
clone size: .

CDR3 protein: CASSLSGGTRLELFF
CDR3 DNA: TGTGCCAGCAGCTTGTCCGGCGGAACGCGGCTGGAGCTGTTTTTT
D gene: .
J gene: TRBJ2-2
V gene: TRBV5-5
clone size: few

CDR3 protein: CASSFGGLLGTEAFF
CDR3 DNA: TGTGCCAGCAGTTTTGGGGGGCTACTCGGAACTGAAGCTTTCTTT
D gene: .
J gene: TRBJ1-1
V gene: TRBV12-3/TRBV12-4
clone size: many

CDR3 protein: CASSRGQGAIEQYF
CDR3 DNA: TGTGCCAGCAGTCGCGGACAGGGGGCTATCGAGCAGTACTTC
D gene: TRBD1
J gene: TRBJ2-7
V gene: TRBV6-1
clone size: many

CDR3 protein: CASSISGSLYEQYF
CDR3 DNA: TGTGCCAGTAGTATATCGGGGTCCCTCTACGAGCAGTACTTC
D gene: .
J gene: TRBJ2-7
V gene: TRBV19
clone size: .

CDR3 protein: CASSLDSHGRYTF
CDR3 DNA: TGTGCCAGCAGTCTCGACAGCCATGGGCGCTACACCTTC
D gene: .
J gene: TRBJ1-2
V gene: TRBV28
clone size: many

CDR3 protein: CASSLETGVVEETQYF
CDR3 DNA: TGCGCCAGCAGCTTGGAGACAGGGGTAGTGGAGGAGACCCAGTACTTC
D gene: TRBD1
J gene: TRBJ2-5
V gene: TRBV5-1
clone size: few

CDR3 protein: CASDQGINYGYTF
CDR3 DNA: TGTGCCAGCGATCAAGGCATTAACTATGGCTACACCTTC
D gene: .
J gene: TRBJ1-2
V gene: TRBV2
clone size: .

CDR3 protein: CASSFWPPPSSNQPQHF
CDR3 DNA: TGTGCCAGCAGTTTTTGGCCACCCCCCAGCAGCAATCAGCCCCAGCATTTT
D gene: .
J gene: TRBJ1-5
V gene: TRBV27
clone size: many

CDR3 protein: CASSDSNGWRNTEAFF
CDR3 DNA: TGTGCCAGCAGTGACTCGAATGGCTGGAGGAACACTGAAGCTTTCTTT
D gene: .
J gene: TRBJ1-1
V gene: TRBV6-4
clone size: many

CDR3 protein: CSASGGLNEQYF
CDR3 DNA: TGCAGTGCTAGCGGGGGGCTGAACGAGCAGTACTTC
D gene: .
J gene: TRBJ2-7
V gene: TRBV20-1
clone size: many

CDR3 protein: CASSLMRGSYEQYF
CDR3 DNA: TGTGCCAGCAGTTTAATGAGGGGGTCCTACGAGCAGTACTTC
D gene: .
J gene: TRBJ2-7
V gene: TRBV27
clone size: .

CDR3 protein: CATSAPFHPYEQYF
CDR3 DNA: TGTGCCACCAGCGCCCCATTCCATCCCTACGAGCAGTACTTC
D gene: .
J gene: TRBJ2-7
V gene: TRBV24-1
clone size: few

CDR3 protein: CASGGGGIWDTEAFF
CDR3 DNA: TGTGCCAGCGGGGGCGGGGGTATTTGGGACACTGAAGCTTTCTTT
D gene: .
J gene: TRBJ1-1
V gene: TRBV12-3/TRBV12-4
clone size: many

CDR3 protein: CASSFSGTQHNEQYF
CDR3 DNA: TGTGCCAGCAGTTTCTCCGGGACCCAGCACAACGAGCAGTACTTC
D gene: .
J gene: TRBJ2-7
V gene: TRBV6-2/TRBV6-3
clone size: many

CDR3 protein: CASSGSAANYGYTF
CDR3 DNA: TGTGCCAGCAGTGGGTCAGCCGCTAACTATGGCTACACCTTC
D gene: .
J gene: TRBJ1-2
V gene: TRBV2
clone size: many

CDR3 protein: CASSQIGGVTEAFF
CDR3 DNA: TGCGCCAGCAGCCAAATAGGAGGGGTCACTGAAGCTTTCTTT
D gene: .
J gene: TRBJ1-1
V gene: TRBV4-1
clone size: .

CDR3 protein: CASSLEENGAYEQYF
CDR3 DNA: TGCGCCAGCAGCTTGGAGGAGAATGGAGCCTACGAGCAGTACTTC
D gene: .
J gene: TRBJ2-7
V gene: TRBV5-1
clone size: many

CDR3 protein: CSGGNRNEQYF
CDR3 DNA: TGCAGCGGGGGGAATCGTAACGAGCAGTACTTC
D gene: .
J gene: TRBJ2-7
V gene: TRBV29-1
clone size: .

CDR3 protein: CASSKSGYRRQETQYF
CDR3 DNA: TGTGCTAGCAGCAAGTCGGGTTACCGCCGGCAAGAGACCCAGTACTTC
D gene: .
J gene: TRBJ2-5
V gene: TRBV7-7
clone size: .

CDR3 protein: CASSDGTGNYGYTF
CDR3 DNA: TGTGCCAGCAGTGACGGGACAGGGAACTATGGCTACACCTTC
D gene: TRBD1
J gene: TRBJ1-2
V gene: TRBV27
clone size: .

CDR3 protein: CASNRLAGVNGEQYF
CDR3 DNA: TGTGCCAGCAACCGATTAGCGGGAGTAAATGGCGAGCAGTACTTC
D gene: TRBD2
J gene: TRBJ2-7
V gene: TRBV12-3/TRBV12-4
clone size: .

CDR3 protein: CASAQGTTGELFF
CDR3 DNA: TGTGCCAGCGCCCAGGGCACCACCGGGGAGCTGTTTTTT
D gene: .
J gene: TRBJ2-2
V gene: TRBV6-5
clone size: many

CDR3 protein: CASHGGKETQYF
CDR3 DNA: TGTGCCAGCCACGGTGGGAAAGAGACCCAGTACTTC
D gene: .
J gene: TRBJ2-5
V gene: TRBV28
clone size: many

CDR3 protein: CASSFNPNTEAFF
CDR3 DNA: TGTGCCAGCAGCTTCAATCCGAACACTGAAGCTTTCTTT
D gene: .
J gene: TRBJ1-1
V gene: TRBV5-5
clone size: few

CDR3 protein: CASSQNPGTSGGPGELFF
CDR3 DNA: TGTGCCAGCAGCCAGAATCCTGGGACTAGCGGGGGCCCCGGGGAGCTGTTTTTT
D gene: TRBD2
J gene: TRBJ2-2
V gene: TRBV7-6
clone size: many

CDR3 protein: CASSVGRLGQGRNEQYF
CDR3 DNA: TGTGCCAGCAGTGTAGGACGACTGGGACAGGGGAGGAACGAGCAGTACTTC
D gene: TRBD1
J gene: TRBJ2-7
V gene: TRBV2
clone size: many

CDR3 protein: CASSYVTGGGNQPQHF
CDR3 DNA: TGTGCCAGCAGTTACGTCACAGGAGGGGGCAATCAGCCCCAGCATTTT
D gene: .
J gene: TRBJ1-5
V gene: TRBV6-2/TRBV6-3
clone size: many

CDR3 protein: CASSHEGYNQPQHF
CDR3 DNA: TGTGCCAGCAGCCACGAGGGATACAATCAGCCCCAGCATTTT
D gene: .
J gene: TRBJ1-5
V gene: TRBV27
clone size: many

CDR3 protein: CASSPGLDNEQFF
CDR3 DNA: TGTGCCAGCTCCCCCGGGCTCGACAATGAGCAGTTCTTC
D gene: .
J gene: TRBJ2-1
V gene: TRBV12-3/TRBV12-4
clone size: many

CDR3 protein: CASSPIMMETAFF
CDR3 DNA: TGTGCCAGCAGCCCGATTATGATGGAGACAGCTTTCTTT
D gene: .
J gene: TRBJ1-1
V gene: TRBV6-1
clone size: few

CDR3 protein: CASSSLVAGPQETQYF
CDR3 DNA: TGTGCCAGCAGTTCTCTAGTAGCGGGACCTCAAGAGACCCAGTACTTC
D gene: TRBD2
J gene: TRBJ2-5
V gene: TRBV6-2/TRBV6-3
clone size: .

CDR3 protein: CASSLRVPLGGYTF
CDR3 DNA: TGTGCCAGCAGTTTACGGGTGCCACTGGGGGGCTACACCTTC
D gene: .
J gene: TRBJ1-2
V gene: TRBV28
clone size: few

CDR3 protein: CASSLGTANEAFF
CDR3 DNA: TGTGCCAGCAGCTTAGGGACGGCGAATGAAGCTTTCTTT
D gene: .
J gene: TRBJ1-1
V gene: TRBV7-9
clone size: many

CDR3 protein: CASMGGAEAFF
CDR3 DNA: TGTGCCAGCATGGGAGGGGCTGAAGCTTTCTTT
D gene: .
J gene: TRBJ1-1
V gene: TRBV7-3
clone size: few

CDR3 protein: CASSLQLFDEQYF
CDR3 DNA: TGTGCCAGCAGCTTACAACTATTCGACGAGCAGTACTTC
D gene: .
J gene: TRBJ2-7
V gene: TRBV7-3
clone size: many

CDR3 protein: CASSYSGTGLMNTEAFF
CDR3 DNA: TGTGCCAGCAGTTACTCCGGGACAGGGTTGATGAACACTGAAGCTTTCTTT
D gene: TRBD1
J gene: TRBJ1-1
V gene: TRBV6-5
clone size: .

CDR3 protein: CAGMTSGSPSTGELFF
CDR3 DNA: TGTGCCGGCATGACTAGCGGGTCCCCCTCCACCGGGGAGCTGTTTTTT
D gene: TRBD2
J gene: TRBJ2-2
V gene: TRBV12-3/TRBV12-4
clone size: few

CDR3 protein: CASSLRNTGNTEAFF
CDR3 DNA: TGTGCCAGCAGTCTGCGCAATACAGGGAACACTGAAGCTTTCTTT
D gene: .
J gene: TRBJ1-1
V gene: TRBV13
clone size: .

CDR3 protein: CASSLHLPGRTSNTEAFF
CDR3 DNA: TGCGCCAGCAGCTTACATTTACCAGGGAGAACTTCGAACACTGAAGCTTTCTTT
D gene: .
J gene: TRBJ1-1
V gene: TRBV5-1
clone size: many

CDR3 protein: CASRNTGTGSGYTF
CDR3 DNA: TGTGCCAGCAGGAACACCGGGACAGGGAGCGGCTACACCTTC
D gene: TRBD1
J gene: TRBJ1-2
V gene: TRBV28
clone size: many

CDR3 protein: CASSYNRQGHYEQYF
CDR3 DNA: TGTGCCAGCAGTTATAACCGACAGGGACACTACGAGCAGTACTTC
D gene: TRBD1
J gene: TRBJ2-7
V gene: TRBV6-5
clone size: .

CDR3 protein: CASSPRDHDKETQYF
CDR3 DNA: TGTGCCAGCTCACCCCGGGACCACGATAAAGAGACCCAGTACTTC
D gene: .
J gene: TRBJ2-5
V gene: TRBV18
clone size: .

CDR3 protein: CSAIRDRGGNEQYF
CDR3 DNA: TGCAGTGCTATCCGAGACAGGGGAGGTAACGAGCAGTACTTC
D gene: TRBD1
J gene: TRBJ2-7
V gene: TRBV20-1
clone size: many

CDR3 protein: CASSESGWMDTGELFF
CDR3 DNA: TGCGCCAGCAGTGAGTCGGGCTGGATGGACACCGGGGAGCTGTTTTTT
D gene: .
J gene: TRBJ2-2
V gene: TRBV10-1
clone size: many

CDR3 protein: CASSARLAGIVTGELFF
CDR3 DNA: TGTGCCAGCAGTGCCCGACTAGCGGGAATTGTCACCGGGGAGCTGTTTTTT
D gene: TRBD2
J gene: TRBJ2-2
V gene: TRBV6-1
clone size: many

CDR3 protein: CASSLEPGENIKYF
CDR3 DNA: TGTGCCAGCAGCTTAGAACCAGGGGAAAACATTAAGTACTTC
D gene: .
J gene: TRBJ2-4
V gene: TRBV5-5
clone size: .

CDR3 protein: CASSQVVAGVEETQYF
CDR3 DNA: TGTGCCAGCAGCCAAGTAGTTGCGGGGGTTGAAGAGACCCAGTACTTC
D gene: TRBD2
J gene: TRBJ2-5
V gene: TRBV3-1
clone size: many

CDR3 protein: CASSLPGQNQPQHF
CDR3 DNA: TGTGCCAGCAGCTTACCGGGACAGAATCAGCCCCAGCATTTT
D gene: TRBD1
J gene: TRBJ1-5
V gene: TRBV7-9
clone size: many

CDR3 protein: CASSYGQGVSGYTF
CDR3 DNA: TGTGCCAGCAGTTACGGCCAGGGGGTATCTGGCTACACCTTC
D gene: TRBD1
J gene: TRBJ1-2
V gene: TRBV6-5
clone size: few